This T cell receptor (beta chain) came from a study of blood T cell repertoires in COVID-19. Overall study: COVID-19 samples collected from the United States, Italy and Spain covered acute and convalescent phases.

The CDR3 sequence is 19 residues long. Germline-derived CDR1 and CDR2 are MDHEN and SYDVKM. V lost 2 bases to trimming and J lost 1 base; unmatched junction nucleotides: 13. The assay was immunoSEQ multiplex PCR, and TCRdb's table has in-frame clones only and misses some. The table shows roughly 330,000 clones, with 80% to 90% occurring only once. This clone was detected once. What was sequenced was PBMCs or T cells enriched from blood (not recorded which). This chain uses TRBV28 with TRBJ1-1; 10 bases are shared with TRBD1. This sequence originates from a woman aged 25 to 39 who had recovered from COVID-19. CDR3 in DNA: TGTGCCAGCAGTTTAAGGCGGACAGGGGGACGATATAAGAACACTGAAGCTTTCTTT. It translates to CASSLRRTGGRYKNTEAFF.